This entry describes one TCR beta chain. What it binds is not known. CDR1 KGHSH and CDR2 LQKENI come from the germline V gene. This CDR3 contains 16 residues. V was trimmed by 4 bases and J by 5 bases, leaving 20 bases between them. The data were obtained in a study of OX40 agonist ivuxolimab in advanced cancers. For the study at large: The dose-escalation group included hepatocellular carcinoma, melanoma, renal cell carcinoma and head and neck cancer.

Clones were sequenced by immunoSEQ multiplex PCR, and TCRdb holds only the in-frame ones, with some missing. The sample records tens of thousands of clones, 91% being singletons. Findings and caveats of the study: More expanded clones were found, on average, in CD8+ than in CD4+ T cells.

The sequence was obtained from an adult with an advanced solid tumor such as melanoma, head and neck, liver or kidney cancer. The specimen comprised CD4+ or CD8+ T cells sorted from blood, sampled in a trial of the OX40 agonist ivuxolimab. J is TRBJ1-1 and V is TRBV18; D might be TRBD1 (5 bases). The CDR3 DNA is TGTGCCAGCTCACTTTATGCCCGCGTGGAGGGGACTGAAGCTTTCTTT. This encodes CASSLYARVEGTEAFF.